The 25 T cell receptor beta chains below all came from one sample that was sequenced in a study. Tregs were sorted as CD4+CD25+CD127-/low cells. TCRdb re-called the 5' RACE reads with MiXCR, one entry per CDR3 protein. The profile covers 34,000 or so distinct CDR3 sequences, with 25% to 30% appearing a single time and around 2.3% taken by the ten largest. The sequenced sample consisted of tumor-infiltrating Tregs sorted from the breast tumor. These receptor sequences come from a female donor with breast cancer.

This chain joins TRBV20-1 and TRBJ2-1, with 8 nucleotides matching TRBD1. J was trimmed by 9 bases and V by 3 bases; bases with no gene match: 4. Germline V gene lookup returns CDR1 DFQATT and CDR2 SNEGSKA (reference sequence). The CDR3 covers 12 residues. This chain's CDR3 is CSARPTGVEQFF. The CDR3 region has the DNA TGCAGTGCTAGGCCGACAGGGGTTGAGCAGTTCTTC.

This clonotype counts as medium-sized. The V call is TRBV6-5, the J call TRBJ1-5; D is unresolved. Germline V lookup: CDR1 MNHEY, CDR2 SVGAGI. The CDR3 is 15 residues long. Trimming shortened V by 0 bases and J by 4 bases, and 10 bases separated the two germline ends. CDR3 DNA sequence: TGTGCCAGCAGTTACTCGTCGGGTCAAAATCAGCCCCAGCATTTT. It is translated as CASSYSSGQNQPQHF.

This clonotype was observed many times. The chain employs TRBV21-1 and TRBJ2-7; whether TRBD1, the table's D call, matches the DNA was not checked. TRBV21-1 is recorded as a pseudogene. This CDR3 is 16 amino acids long. The chain's CDR3 is CASSKGAGQGAYEQYF. CDR3 bases: TGTGCCAGCAGCAAAGGTGCCGGACAGGGGGCCTACGAGCAGTACTTC.

CDR3 region: CASSPRENEQYF. In DNA form, the CDR3 reads TGTGCCAGCAGCCCCAGGGAAAACGAGCAGTACTTC. The chain is built from TRBV7-6 and TRBJ2-7; TRBD1 is a possible D gene (5 bases). Germline V CDR1 and CDR2: SGHVS, FNYEAQ. Trimming removed 5 bases from V and 5 bases from J, with 10 bases in between. This CDR3 has 12 residues.

This clonotype came up a few times. The junction shows a germline mismatch at one end, possibly a read error. The chain is built from TRBV6-1 and TRBJ1-5; no reliable D call. Germline CDR1 and CDR2: MNHNS and SASEGT. This CDR3 has 15 residues. CDR3 coding DNA: TGTACCAGCAGTGTTACTGGCTCTAGCAATCAGCCCCAGCATTTT. Translation: CTSSVTGSSNQPQHF.

This clonotype is judged medium-sized. The V call is TRBV9, the J call TRBJ1-1, with 8 bases lining up with TRBD1. CDR3 length equals 12 residues. J gave up 7 bases and V 4 bases, and 3 bases lay outside the gene matches. Per germline, CDR1 SGDLS and CDR2 YYNGEE. The DNA for the CDR3 is TGTGCCAGCAGCAAGGGGACAGGTGAAGCTTTCTTT. Its protein product is CASSKGTGEAFF.

This clonotype was recorded many times. This sequence joins TRBV5-6 and TRBJ2-4; 9 bases align to TRBD1. CDR1 SGHDT and CDR2 YYEEEE come from the germline V gene. The trim removed 0 bases at V and 7 bases at J, leaving 8 bases unmatched. The CDR3 is 16 amino acids. CDR3 sequence: CASSLAPTGGYNIQYF. The CDR3 DNA reads as TGTGCCAGCAGCTTGGCCCCGACAGGGGGGTATAACATTCAGTACTTC.

In its sample, this clonotype was seen many times. The chain recombines TRBV6-1 with TRBJ2-1; D is tentatively TRBD1 or TRBD2 (6 bases each). This CDR3 contains 13 residues. V lost 2 bases and J lost 15, with 17 bases in between. Germline loops: CDR1 MNHNS, CDR2 SASEGT. This CDR3 is CASSEFGGRVPFF. CDR3 in DNA: TGTGCCAGCAGTGAATTTGGGGGGCGCGTCCCGTTCTTC.

This clonotype came up many times. The rearrangement uses TRBV3-1 and TRBJ1-1, with D possibly being TRBD1 (5 bases). Germline CDR1 LGHDT, CDR2 YNNKEL (reference sequence). V lost 0 bases, J lost 1 base, and 9 bases lay in between. The CDR3 has 15 amino acids. CDR3 region: CASSQEFGANTEAFF. For the CDR3, the DNA is TGTGCCAGCAGCCAAGAATTCGGGGCGAACACTGAAGCTTTCTTT.

At least ten counts were recorded for this clonotype. V gene TRBV7-3 combines with J gene TRBJ2-3; D may be TRBD2 (6 bases). CDR1 is SGHTA and CDR2 is FQGTGA in the germline V gene. V was clipped by 5 bases and J by 0 bases, with 15 bases between them. This CDR3 spans 16 amino acids. CDR3 amino acids: CASSTNLAPSTDTQYF. CDR3 bases: TGTGCCAGCAGCACAAACCTAGCGCCAAGCACAGATACGCAGTATTTT.

This clonotype turned up a few times. The V gene is TRBV20-1, the J gene TRBJ1-3; possibly TRBD1 for D (6 bases). The CDR3 is 14 amino acids. The germline V gene encodes CDR1 DFQATT and CDR2 SNEGSKA (reference sequence). V was trimmed by 6 bases and J by 0 bases, leaving 12 bases between them. CDR3 coding DNA: TGCAGTGCAGCGGGACAACGCTCTGGAAACACCATATATTTT. Translating it yields CSAAGQRSGNTIYF.

In its sample, this clonotype was seen many times. The chain recombines TRBV9 with TRBJ1-4, with 8 bases identical to TRBD1. V was clipped by 7 bases and J by 0 bases; unmatched bases: 2. This CDR3 spans 14 amino acids. CDR1 and CDR2 (germline): SGDLS, YYNGEE. The CDR3 sequence is CASGQGTTNEKLFF. CDR3 nucleotide sequence: TGTGCCAGCGGACAGGGTACAACTAATGAAAAACTGTTTTTT. The full variable domain, with the rest looked up from reference TRBV9 and TRBJ1-4, is DSGVTQTPKHLITATGQRVTLRCSPRSGDLSVYWYQQSLDQGLQFLIQYYNGEERAKGNILERFSAQQFPDLHSELNLSSLELGDSALYFCASGQGTTNEKLFFGSGTQLSVL.

This clonotype showed up many times. The chain recombines TRBV20-1 with TRBJ2-1; no definite D call. Between the trimmed V and J ends, which lost 1 base and 6 bases, there was a span of 13 bases. The CDR3 extends over 14 amino acids. The V gene's germline CDR1 is DFQATT and CDR2 SNEGSKA (reference sequence). CDR3 coding DNA: TGCAGTGCTAGAGCCGATATATATCCCAATGAGCAGTTCTTC. Its translation: CSARADIYPNEQFF.

This clonotype appeared many times. The gene calls are TRBV18 and TRBJ2-7; a possible D gene is TRBD2 (7 bases). Trimming pared 4 bases from V and 5 bases from J, leaving 12 bases between. Looked up from germline, CDR1 is KGHSH and CDR2 is LQKENI. The CDR3 extends over 13 amino acids. The CDR3 DNA reads as TGTGCCAGCTCACGTTCGGGGGGCGACGAGCAGTACTTC. Translated, it gives CASSRSGGDEQYF.

This clonotype was seen only a few times. The genes are TRBV19 and TRBJ2-3, with TRBD1 as a possible D gene (5 bases). The CDR3 is 14 amino acids. Trimming took off 8 bases at V and 2 bases at J, with 14 bases between the two ends. Germline V CDR1 and CDR2: LNHDA, SQIVND (reference sequence). Here the CDR3 DNA reads TGTGCCAGTCGAGCGCAGGGCCTCACAGATACGCAGTATTTT. It specifies CASRAQGLTDTQYF.

Written as DNA, the CDR3 is TGTGCCAGCAGCTACGACTCCAGGGGGGAAGCTTTCTTT. Protein product: CASSYDSRGEAFF. This chain uses TRBV7-3 with TRBJ1-1, with TRBD1 identical over 7 bases. Germline V gives CDR1 SGHTA, CDR2 FQGTGA. After removal of 4 bases from V and 8 bases from J, the junction contained 7 bases not matched to a gene. The CDR3 sequence is 13 residues long.

On this clonotype itself: One base away lies a much larger clone, so this may be a sequencing read error. The V call is TRBV6-1, the J call TRBJ2-1; 8 bases map to TRBD2. Germline loops: CDR1 MNHNS, CDR2 SASEGT. The CDR3 has 13 residues. The DNA of the CDR3 is TGTGCGGCTCAGGGTAGCGGGATCAATGGGCAGTTCTTC. This translates into CAAQGSGINGQFF.

This clonotype was found many times. This rearrangement joins TRBV20-1 to TRBJ2-1; 12 bases line up with TRBD2. Germline V gene data show CDR1 as DFQATT and CDR2 as SNEGSKA (reference sequence). The CDR3 is made up of 16 amino acids. V lost 5 bases, J lost 5 bases, and 10 bases stayed unmatched. This CDR3 reads CSALPSSGRGDNEQFF. The DNA for the CDR3 is TGCAGTGCTCTGCCCTCTAGCGGGAGGGGGGACAATGAGCAGTTCTTC.

This clonotype was observed many times. The rearrangement joins TRBV5-1 to TRBJ1-2; no reliable D call. The V end lost 1 base, the J end lost 1 base, and 8 bases lay between the germline ends. From germline, CDR1 is SGHRS and CDR2 YFSETQ. CDR3 length: 14 residues. CDR3 nucleotides: TGCGCCAGCAGCTTGAACCTCAATAACTATGGCTACACCTTC. Protein product: CASSLNLNNYGYTF.

About this clonotype: A much larger clone lies a single base off, so this may be a read error. The rearrangement links TRBV20-1 to TRBJ1-1; D perhaps matches TRBD1 (5 bases). CDR1 and CDR2 from the germline V gene are DFQATT and SNEGSKA (reference sequence). The CDR3 spans 10 residues. As DNA, the CDR3 is TGCAGCGTTCCCCACGGGGGAGCTTTCTTT. This codes for CSVPHGGAFF.

The sample holds one count of this clonotype. One end of the junction does not line up with germline, which may come from a read error. The V and J genes are TRBV5-4 and TRBJ2-1, with D perhaps matching TRBD2 (5 bases). CDR1 SGHNT and CDR2 YYREEE come from the germline V gene (reference sequence). CDR3 length equals 15 residues. As DNA, the CDR3 is TGTGCCAGCAGCATGAGCGGAAGCTCCTACAATGAGCGGTCCTTC. Encoded protein: CASSMSGSSYNERSF.

This clonotype has a handful of counts. This chain uses TRBV5-1 with TRBJ2-3; D remains unclear. The CDR3 consists of 12 residues. Between the trimmed V and J ends, which lost 4 bases and 3 bases, there was a span of 6 bases. Germline V gene lookup returns CDR1 SGHRS and CDR2 YFSETQ. The CDR3 spells CASSKRTDTQYF. CDR3 DNA: TGCGCCAGCAGCAAACGAACAGATACGCAGTATTTT.

This clonotype came up many times. V and J are TRBV12-3 or TRBV12-4 and TRBJ2-7; no firm D call. The ends were cut back, 1 base at V and 7 bases at J, with 14 bases in the middle. CDR3 length: 14 amino acids. The CDR3 DNA reads TGTGCCAGCAGTTTAGGTTGGCTGCTTGGGGAGCAGTACTTC. Translating it yields CASSLGWLLGEQYF.

This clonotype has just one count. V is TRBV6-5 and J is TRBJ2-7, with no clear D. The ends were cut back, 0 bases at V and 1 base at J, with 7 bases in the middle. The germline gives CDR1 MNHEY, CDR2 SVGAGI. The CDR3 runs 14 residues. The CDR3 here is CASSYSQLSYEQYF. CDR3 bases: TGTGCCAGCAGTTACTCGCAGCTTTCCTACGAGCAGTACTTC.

In this sample, this clonotype turned up many times. This rearrangement joins TRBV7-3 to TRBJ1-1; D call uncertain. The CDR3 has 13 residues. Trimming shortened V by 6 bases and J by 1 base, and 9 bases separated the two germline ends. Germline lookup yields CDR1 SGHTA and CDR2 FQGTGA. The CDR3 here is CASSYAKNTEAFF. CDR3 DNA sequence: TGTGCCAGCAGTTACGCCAAGAACACTGAAGCTTTCTTT.